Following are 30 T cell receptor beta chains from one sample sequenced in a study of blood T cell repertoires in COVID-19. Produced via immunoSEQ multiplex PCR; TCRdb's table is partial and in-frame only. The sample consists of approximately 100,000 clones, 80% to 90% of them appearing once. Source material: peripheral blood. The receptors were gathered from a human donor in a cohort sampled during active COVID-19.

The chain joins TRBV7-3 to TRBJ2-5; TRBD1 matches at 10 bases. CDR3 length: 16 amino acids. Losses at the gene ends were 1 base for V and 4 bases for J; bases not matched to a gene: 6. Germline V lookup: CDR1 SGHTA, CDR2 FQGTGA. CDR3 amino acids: CASSLSGTGVGETQYF. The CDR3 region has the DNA TGTGCCAGCAGCTTAAGTGGGACAGGGGTTGGAGAGACCCAGTACTTC.

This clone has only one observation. CDR3 sequence (DNA): TGTGCCAGCAGCCAAGGGAGTGACAGGGCCTACGAGCAGTACTTC. Protein product: CASSQGSDRAYEQYF. The chain has TRBV4-2 and TRBJ2-7; 7 nucleotides line up with TRBD1. The V segment lost 1 base and the J segment 2 bases; nucleotides outside the gene matches: 5. The CDR3 is made up of 15 amino acids. Germline loops: CDR1 LGHNA, CDR2 YNFKEQ.

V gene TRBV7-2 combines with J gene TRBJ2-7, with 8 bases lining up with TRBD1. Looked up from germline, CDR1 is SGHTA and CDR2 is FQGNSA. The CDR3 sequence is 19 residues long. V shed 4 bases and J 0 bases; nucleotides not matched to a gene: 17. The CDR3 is CASSYSRRGQGLISYEQYF. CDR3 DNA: TGTGCCAGCAGCTACAGTAGGAGAGGACAGGGACTTATCTCCTACGAGCAGTACTTC.

CDR3 DNA sequence: TGTGCCAGCAGCTTGAGGACAGGGGGATACTATGGCTACACCTTC. Protein: CASSLRTGGYYGYTF. J is TRBJ1-2 and V is TRBV5-5; 10 bases fit TRBD1. V lost 1 base, J lost 3 bases, and 3 bases stayed unmatched. Germline CDR1 reads SGHKS; CDR2 reads YYEKEE (reference sequence). The CDR3 spans 15 residues.

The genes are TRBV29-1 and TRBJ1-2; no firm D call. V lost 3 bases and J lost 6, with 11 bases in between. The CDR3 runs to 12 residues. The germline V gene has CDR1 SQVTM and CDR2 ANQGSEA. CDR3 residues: CSVDREMDGYTF. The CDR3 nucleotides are TGCAGCGTTGATAGAGAGATGGATGGCTACACCTTC. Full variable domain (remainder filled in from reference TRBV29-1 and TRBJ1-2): SAVISQKPSRDICQRGTSLTIQCQVDSQVTMMFWYRQQPGQSLTLIATANQGSEATYESGFVIDKFPISRPNLTFSTLTVSNMSPEDSSIYLCSVDREMDGYTFGSGTRLTVV.

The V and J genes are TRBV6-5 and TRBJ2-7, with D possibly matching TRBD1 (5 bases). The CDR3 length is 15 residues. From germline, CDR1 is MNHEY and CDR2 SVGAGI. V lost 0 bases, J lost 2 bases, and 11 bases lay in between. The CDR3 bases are TGTGCCAGCAGTTACTCGAATAGGGGAACCTACGAGCAGTACTTC. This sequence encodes CASSYSNRGTYEQYF.

The CDR3 DNA reads as TGTGCCGCTTACTCACGATGGTCTGGAAACACCATATATTTT. Residues: CAAYSRWSGNTIYF. The chain employs TRBV28 and TRBJ1-3; D gene uncertain. The V gene's germline CDR1 is MDHEN and CDR2 SYDVKM. Trimming shortened V by 11 bases and J by 1 base, and 15 bases separated the two germline ends. This CDR3 has 14 amino acids. The variable domain in full, with the rest retrieved from reference TRBV28 and TRBJ1-3, is DVKVTQSSRYLVKRTGEKVFLECVQDMDHENMFWYRQDPGLGLRLIYFSYDVKMKEKGDIPEGYSVSREKKERFSLILESASTNQTSMYLCAAYSRWSGNTIYFGEGSWLTVV.

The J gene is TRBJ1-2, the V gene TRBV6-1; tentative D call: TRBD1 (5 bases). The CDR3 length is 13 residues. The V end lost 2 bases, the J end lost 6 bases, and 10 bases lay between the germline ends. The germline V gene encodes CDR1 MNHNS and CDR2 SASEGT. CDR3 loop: CASSESGDHGYTF. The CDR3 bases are TGTGCCAGCAGTGAATCGGGGGACCATGGCTACACCTTC.

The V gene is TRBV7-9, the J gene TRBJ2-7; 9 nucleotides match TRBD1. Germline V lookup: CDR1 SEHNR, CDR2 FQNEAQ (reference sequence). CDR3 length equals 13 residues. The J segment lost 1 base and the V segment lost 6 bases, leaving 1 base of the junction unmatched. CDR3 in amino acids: CASRQGASYEQYF. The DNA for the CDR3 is TGTGCCAGCAGACAGGGGGCTTCCTACGAGCAGTACTTC.

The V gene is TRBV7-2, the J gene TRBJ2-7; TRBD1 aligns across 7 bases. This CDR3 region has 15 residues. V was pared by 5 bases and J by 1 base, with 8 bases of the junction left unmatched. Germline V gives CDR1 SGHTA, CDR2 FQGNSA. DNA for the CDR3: TGTGCCAGCAGCCCAACCGGGACAGTTTCCTACGAGCAGTACTTC. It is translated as CASSPTGTVSYEQYF.

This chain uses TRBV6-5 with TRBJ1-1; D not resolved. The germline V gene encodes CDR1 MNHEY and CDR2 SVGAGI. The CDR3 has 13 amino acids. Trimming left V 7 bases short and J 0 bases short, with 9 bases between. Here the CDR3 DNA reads TGTGCCAGCACCCGGGTGATGAACACTGAAGCTTTCTTT. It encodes CASTRVMNTEAFF.

This CDR3 is CASSGTLRTASKGGYTF. Written as DNA, the CDR3 is TGTGCCAGCAGCGGAACTCTCCGGACAGCCAGCAAGGGTGGCTACACCTTC. This rearrangement joins TRBV7-9 to TRBJ1-2, with a tentative D call TRBD1 (6 bases). Germline CDR1 and CDR2: SEHNR and FQNEAQ (reference sequence). V dropped 5 bases and J dropped 7 bases, with 26 bases sitting between them. The CDR3 is 17 amino acids.

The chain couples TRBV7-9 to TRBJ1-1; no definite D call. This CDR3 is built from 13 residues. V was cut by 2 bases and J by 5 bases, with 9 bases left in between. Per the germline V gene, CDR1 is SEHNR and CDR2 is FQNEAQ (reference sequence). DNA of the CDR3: TGTGCCAGCAGCTTATCTTCGGGTACTGAAGCTTTCTTT. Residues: CASSLSSGTEAFF.

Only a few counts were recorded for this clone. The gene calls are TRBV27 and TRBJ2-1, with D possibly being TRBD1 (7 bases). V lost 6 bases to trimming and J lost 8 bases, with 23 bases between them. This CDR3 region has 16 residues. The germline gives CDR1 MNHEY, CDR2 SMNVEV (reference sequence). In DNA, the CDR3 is TGTGCCAGCAGCCGGAGGGGGTACCAAACAGGGGATGAGCAGTTCTTC. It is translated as CASSRRGYQTGDEQFF.

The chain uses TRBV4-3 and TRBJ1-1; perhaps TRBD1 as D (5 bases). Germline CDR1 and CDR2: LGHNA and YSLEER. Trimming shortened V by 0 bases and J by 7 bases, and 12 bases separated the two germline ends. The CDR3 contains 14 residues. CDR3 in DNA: TGCGCCAGCAGCCAAGATCCGGCAGGGCGTGAAGCTTTCTTT. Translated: CASSQDPAGREAFF.

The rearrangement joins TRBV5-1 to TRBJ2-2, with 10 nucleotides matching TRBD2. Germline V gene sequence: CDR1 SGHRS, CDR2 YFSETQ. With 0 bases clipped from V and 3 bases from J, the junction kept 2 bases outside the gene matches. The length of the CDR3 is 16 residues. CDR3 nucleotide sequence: TGCGCCAGCAGCTTGGAGGGACTAGCGTACACCGGGGAGCTGTTTTTT. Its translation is CASSLEGLAYTGELFF.

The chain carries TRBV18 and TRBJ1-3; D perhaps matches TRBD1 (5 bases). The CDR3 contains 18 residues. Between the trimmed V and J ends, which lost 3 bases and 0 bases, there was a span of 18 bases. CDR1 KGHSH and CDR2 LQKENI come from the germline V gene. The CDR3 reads CASSPGQGSFNSGNTIYF. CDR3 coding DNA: TGTGCCAGCTCACCCGGGCAGGGATCTTTCAACTCTGGAAACACCATATATTTT.

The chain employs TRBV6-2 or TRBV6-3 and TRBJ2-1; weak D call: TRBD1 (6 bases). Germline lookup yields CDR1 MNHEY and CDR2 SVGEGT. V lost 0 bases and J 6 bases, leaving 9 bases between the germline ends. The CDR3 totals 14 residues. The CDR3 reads CASSYSDSPNEQFF. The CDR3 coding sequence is TGTGCCAGCAGTTACTCGGACAGCCCCAATGAGCAGTTCTTC.

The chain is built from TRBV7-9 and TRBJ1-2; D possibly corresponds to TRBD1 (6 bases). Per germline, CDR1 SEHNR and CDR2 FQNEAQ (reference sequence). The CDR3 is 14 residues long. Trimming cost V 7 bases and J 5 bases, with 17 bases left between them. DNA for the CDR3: TGTGCCAGCACCACCACACAGGGTGTATATGGCTACACCTTC. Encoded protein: CASTTTQGVYGYTF.

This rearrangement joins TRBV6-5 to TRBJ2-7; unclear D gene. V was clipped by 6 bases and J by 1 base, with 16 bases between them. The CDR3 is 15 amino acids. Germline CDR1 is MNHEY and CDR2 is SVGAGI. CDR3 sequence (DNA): TGTGCCAGCAGCGGCGAACACGCCGGGTCCTACGAGCAGTACTTC. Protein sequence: CASSGEHAGSYEQYF.

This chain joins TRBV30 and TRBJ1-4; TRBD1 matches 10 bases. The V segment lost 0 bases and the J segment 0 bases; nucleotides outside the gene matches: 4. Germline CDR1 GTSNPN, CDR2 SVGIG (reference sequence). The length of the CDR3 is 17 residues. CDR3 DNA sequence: TGTGCCTGGAGTGTCCGGGACAGGGGACCAACTAATGAAAAACTGTTTTTT. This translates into CAWSVRDRGPTNEKLFF.

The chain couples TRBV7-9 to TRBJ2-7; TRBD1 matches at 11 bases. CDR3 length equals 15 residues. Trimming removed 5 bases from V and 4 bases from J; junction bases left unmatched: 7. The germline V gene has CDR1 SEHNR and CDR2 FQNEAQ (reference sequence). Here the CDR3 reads CASSPPGTGGYEQYF. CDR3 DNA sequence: TGTGCCAGCAGCCCACCCGGGACAGGGGGGTACGAGCAGTACTTC.

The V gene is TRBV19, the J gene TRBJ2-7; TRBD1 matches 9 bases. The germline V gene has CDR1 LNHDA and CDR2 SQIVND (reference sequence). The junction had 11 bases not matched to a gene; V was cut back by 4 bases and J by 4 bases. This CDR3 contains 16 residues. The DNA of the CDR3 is TGTGCCAGTAGTACTCGCCTGGGACAGGGAGGGTACGAGCAGTACTTC. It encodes CASSTRLGQGGYEQYF.

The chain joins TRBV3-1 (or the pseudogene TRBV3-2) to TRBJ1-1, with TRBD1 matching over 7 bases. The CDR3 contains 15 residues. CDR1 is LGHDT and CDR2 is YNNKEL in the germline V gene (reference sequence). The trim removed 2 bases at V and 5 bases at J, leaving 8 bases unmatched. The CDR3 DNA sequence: TGTGCCAGCAGCCAACCAGACAGGGCCTGGACTGAAGCTTTCTTT. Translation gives CASSQPDRAWTEAFF.

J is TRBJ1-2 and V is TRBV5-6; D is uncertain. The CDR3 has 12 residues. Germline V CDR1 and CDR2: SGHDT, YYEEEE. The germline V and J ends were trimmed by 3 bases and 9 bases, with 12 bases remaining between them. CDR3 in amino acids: CASSSRRLSYTF. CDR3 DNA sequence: TGTGCCAGCAGCTCGAGGCGGCTTAGCTACACCTTC.

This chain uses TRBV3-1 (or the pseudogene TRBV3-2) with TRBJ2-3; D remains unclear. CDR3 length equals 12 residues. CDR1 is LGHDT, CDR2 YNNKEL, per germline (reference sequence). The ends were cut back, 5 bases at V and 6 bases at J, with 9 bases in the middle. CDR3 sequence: CASSNRRDTQYF. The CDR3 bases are TGTGCCAGCAGCAACAGAAGGGATACGCAGTATTTT.

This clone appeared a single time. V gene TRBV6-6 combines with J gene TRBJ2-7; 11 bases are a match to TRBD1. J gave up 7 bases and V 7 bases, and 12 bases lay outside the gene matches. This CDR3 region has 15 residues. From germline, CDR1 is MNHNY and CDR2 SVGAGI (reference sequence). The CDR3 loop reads CASTNRGQGDLEQYF. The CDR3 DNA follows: TGTGCCAGCACTAATAGGGGACAGGGGGATCTAGAGCAGTACTTC.

The CDR3 nucleotides are TGCGCCAGCAGCTTCCAGGGGACAGCAACTGAAGCTTTCTTT. The encoded protein is CASSFQGTATEAFF. The rearrangement joins TRBV5-1 to TRBJ1-1; 7 bases map to TRBD1. The J segment lost 5 bases and the V segment lost 2 bases, leaving 6 bases of the junction unmatched. There are 14 residues in the CDR3. Germline lookup yields CDR1 SGHRS and CDR2 YFSETQ. Variable domain in full (rest from reference TRBV5-1 and TRBJ1-1): KAGVTQTPRYLIKTRGQQVTLSCSPISGHRSVSWYQQTPGQGLQFLFEYFSETQRNKGNFPGRFSGRQFSNSRSEMNVSTLELGDSALYLCASSFQGTATEAFFGQGTRLTVV.

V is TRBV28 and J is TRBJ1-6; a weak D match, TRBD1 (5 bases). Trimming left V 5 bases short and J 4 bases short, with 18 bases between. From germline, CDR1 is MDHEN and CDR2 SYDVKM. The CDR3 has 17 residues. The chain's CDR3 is CASSHSARGFYNSPLHF. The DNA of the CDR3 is TGTGCCAGCAGTCACTCCGCAAGGGGCTTTTATAATTCACCCCTCCACTTT.

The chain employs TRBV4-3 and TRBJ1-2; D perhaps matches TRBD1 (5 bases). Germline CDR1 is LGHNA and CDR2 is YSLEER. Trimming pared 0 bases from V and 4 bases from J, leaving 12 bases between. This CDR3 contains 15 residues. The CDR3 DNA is TGCGCCAGCAGCCAAGACGGGCCAGGGCTCTATGGCTACACCTTC. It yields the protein CASSQDGPGLYGYTF.